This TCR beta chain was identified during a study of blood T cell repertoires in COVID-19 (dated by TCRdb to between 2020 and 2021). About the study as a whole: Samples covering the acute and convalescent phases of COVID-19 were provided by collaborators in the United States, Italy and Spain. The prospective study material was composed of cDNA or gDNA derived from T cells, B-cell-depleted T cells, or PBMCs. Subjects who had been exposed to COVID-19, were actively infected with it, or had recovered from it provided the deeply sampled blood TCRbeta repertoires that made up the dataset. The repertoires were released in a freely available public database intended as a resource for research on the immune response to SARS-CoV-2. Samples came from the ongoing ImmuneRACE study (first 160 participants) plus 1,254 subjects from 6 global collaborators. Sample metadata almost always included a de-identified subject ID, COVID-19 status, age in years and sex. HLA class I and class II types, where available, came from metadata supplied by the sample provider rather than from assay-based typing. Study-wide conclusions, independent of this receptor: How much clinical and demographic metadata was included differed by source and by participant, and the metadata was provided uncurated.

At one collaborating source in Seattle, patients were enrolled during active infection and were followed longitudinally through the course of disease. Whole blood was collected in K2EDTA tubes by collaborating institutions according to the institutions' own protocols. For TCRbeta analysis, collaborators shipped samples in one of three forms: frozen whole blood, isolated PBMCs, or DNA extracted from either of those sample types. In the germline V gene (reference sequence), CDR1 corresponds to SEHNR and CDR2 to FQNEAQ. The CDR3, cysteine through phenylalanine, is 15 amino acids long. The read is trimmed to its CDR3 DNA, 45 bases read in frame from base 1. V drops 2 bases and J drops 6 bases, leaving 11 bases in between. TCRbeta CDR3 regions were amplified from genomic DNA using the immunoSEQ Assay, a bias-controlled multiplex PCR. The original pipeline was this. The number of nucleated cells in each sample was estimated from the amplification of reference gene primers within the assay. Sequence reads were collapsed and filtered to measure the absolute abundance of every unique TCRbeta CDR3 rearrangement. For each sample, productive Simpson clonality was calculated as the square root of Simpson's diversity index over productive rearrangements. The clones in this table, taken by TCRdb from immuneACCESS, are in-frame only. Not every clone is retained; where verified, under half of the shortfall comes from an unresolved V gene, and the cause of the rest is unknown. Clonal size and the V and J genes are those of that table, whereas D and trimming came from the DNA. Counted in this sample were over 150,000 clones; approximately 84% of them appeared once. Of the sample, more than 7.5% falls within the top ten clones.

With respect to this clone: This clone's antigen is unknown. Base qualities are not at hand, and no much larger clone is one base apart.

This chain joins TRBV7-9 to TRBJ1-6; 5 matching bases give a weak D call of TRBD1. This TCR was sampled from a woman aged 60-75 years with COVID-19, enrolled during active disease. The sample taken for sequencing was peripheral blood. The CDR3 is CASSLTGLSNSPLHF. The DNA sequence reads TGTGCCAGCAGCTTAACGGGACTATCTAATTCACCCCTCCACTTT.